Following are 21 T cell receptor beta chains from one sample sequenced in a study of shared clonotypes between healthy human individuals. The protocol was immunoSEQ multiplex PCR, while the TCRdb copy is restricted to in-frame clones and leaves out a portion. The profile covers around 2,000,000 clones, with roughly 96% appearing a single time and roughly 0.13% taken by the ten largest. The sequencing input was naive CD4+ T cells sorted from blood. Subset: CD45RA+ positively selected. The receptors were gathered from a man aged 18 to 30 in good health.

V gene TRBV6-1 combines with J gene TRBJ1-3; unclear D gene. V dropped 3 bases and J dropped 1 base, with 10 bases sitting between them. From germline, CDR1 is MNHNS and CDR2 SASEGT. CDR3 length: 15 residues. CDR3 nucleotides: TGTGCCAGCAGTGATGTTTCGGGTTCTGGAAACACCATATATTTT. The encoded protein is CASSDVSGSGNTIYF.

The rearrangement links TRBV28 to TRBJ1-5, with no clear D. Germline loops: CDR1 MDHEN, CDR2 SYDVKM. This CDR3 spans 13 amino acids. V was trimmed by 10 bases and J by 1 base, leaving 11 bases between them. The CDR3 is CATLPLSNQPQHF. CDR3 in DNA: TGTGCCACCCTTCCCCTAAGCAATCAGCCCCAGCATTTT.

The CDR3 nucleotides are TGTGCCAGCAGCGCCTCCTACGGACAGGACTACGAGCAGTACTTC. Its protein is CASSASYGQDYEQYF. V is TRBV9 and J is TRBJ2-7; 7 nucleotides align to TRBD1. CDR1 and CDR2 (germline): SGDLS, YYNGEE. This CDR3 has 15 residues. The ends lost 3 bases at V and 3 bases at J; junction bases unmatched: 9.

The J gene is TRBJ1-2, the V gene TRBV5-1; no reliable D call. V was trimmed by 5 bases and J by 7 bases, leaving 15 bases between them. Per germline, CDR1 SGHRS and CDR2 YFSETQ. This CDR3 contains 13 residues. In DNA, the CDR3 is TGCGCCAGCAGTTACCGGGAAATGGCTGGCTACACCTTC. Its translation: CASSYREMAGYTF.

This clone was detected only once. The CDR3 DNA sequence: TGTGCCAGCAGACTCTCCGGGGCCAACGTCCTGACTTTC. As protein: CASRLSGANVLTF. This chain joins TRBV5-6 and TRBJ2-6; D ambiguous. The V and J ends lost 5 bases and 4 bases respectively, with 7 bases between them. The germline gives CDR1 SGHDT, CDR2 YYEEEE. CDR3 size: 13 residues.

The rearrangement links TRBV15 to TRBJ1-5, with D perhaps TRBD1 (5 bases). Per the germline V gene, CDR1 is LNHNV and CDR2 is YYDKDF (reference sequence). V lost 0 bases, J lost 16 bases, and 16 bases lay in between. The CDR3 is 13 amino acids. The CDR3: CATSRDPDGTKHF. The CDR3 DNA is TGTGCCACCAGCAGAGATCCTGACGGGACGAAACATTTT.

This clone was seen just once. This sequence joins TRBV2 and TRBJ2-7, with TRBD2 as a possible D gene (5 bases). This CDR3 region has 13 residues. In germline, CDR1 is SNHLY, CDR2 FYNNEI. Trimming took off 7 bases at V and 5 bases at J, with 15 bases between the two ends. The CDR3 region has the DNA TGTGCCAGCAATATACTAGGGTCGGACGAGCAGTACTTC. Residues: CASNILGSDEQYF.

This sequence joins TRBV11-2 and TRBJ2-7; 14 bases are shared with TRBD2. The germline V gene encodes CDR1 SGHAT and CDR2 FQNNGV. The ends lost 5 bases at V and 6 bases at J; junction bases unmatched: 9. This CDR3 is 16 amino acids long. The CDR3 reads CASSPVGLAGAGEQYF. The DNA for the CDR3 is TGTGCCAGCAGCCCTGTGGGACTAGCGGGAGCGGGCGAGCAGTACTTC.

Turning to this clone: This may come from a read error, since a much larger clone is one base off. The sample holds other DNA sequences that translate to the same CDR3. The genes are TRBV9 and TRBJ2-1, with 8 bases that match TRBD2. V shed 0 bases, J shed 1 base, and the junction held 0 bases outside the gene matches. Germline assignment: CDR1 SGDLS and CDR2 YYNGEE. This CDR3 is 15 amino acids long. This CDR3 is CASSVGGRSYNEQFF. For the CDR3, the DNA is TGTGCCAGCAGCGTAGGCGGGAGGTCCTACAATGAGCAGTTCTTC.

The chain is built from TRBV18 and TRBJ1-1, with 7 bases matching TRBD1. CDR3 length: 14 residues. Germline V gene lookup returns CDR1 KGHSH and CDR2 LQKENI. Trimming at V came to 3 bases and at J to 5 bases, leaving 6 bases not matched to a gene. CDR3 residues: CASSPKGQDTEAFF. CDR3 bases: TGTGCCAGCTCACCGAAAGGACAGGATACTGAAGCTTTCTTT.

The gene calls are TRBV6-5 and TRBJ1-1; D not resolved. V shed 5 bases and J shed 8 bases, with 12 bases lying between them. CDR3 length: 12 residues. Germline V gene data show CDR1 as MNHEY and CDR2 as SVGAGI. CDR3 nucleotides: TGTGCCAGCAGTCGAATAAGTTCCGAAGCTTTCTTT. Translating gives CASSRISSEAFF.

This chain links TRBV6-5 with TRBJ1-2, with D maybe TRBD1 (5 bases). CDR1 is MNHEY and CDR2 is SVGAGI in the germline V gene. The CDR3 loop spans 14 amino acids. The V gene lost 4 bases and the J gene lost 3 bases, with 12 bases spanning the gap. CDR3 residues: CASSSRGTYYGYTF. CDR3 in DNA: TGTGCCAGCAGTTCGCGGGGGACGTACTATGGCTACACCTTC.

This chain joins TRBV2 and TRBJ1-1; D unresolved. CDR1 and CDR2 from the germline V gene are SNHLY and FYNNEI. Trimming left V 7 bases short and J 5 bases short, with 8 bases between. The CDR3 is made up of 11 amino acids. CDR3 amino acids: CASMKVTEAFF. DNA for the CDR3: TGTGCCAGCATGAAGGTAACTGAAGCTTTCTTT.

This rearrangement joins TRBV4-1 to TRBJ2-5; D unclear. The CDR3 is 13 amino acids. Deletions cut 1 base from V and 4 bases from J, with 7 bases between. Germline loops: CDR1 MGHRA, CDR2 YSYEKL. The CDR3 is CASSQVVAETQYF. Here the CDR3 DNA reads TGCGCCAGCAGCCAAGTAGTGGCAGAGACCCAGTACTTC.

Here the CDR3 DNA reads TGTGCCAGCAGCTTTGGGGGGGCGAGCAATCAGCCCCAGCATTTT. This gives the protein CASSFGGASNQPQHF. The chain has TRBV7-2 and TRBJ1-5, with D tentatively TRBD1 (6 bases). Germline CDR1 and CDR2: SGHTA and FQGNSA. There are 15 residues in the CDR3. The V end lost 3 bases, the J end lost 1 base, and 10 bases lay between the germline ends. The entire variable domain, with the rest obtained from reference TRBV7-2 and TRBJ1-5, is as follows: GAGVSQSPSNKVTEKGKDVELRCDPISGHTALYWYRQSLGQGLEFLIYFQGNSAPDKSGLPSDRFSAERTGGSVSTLTIQRTQQEDSAVYLCASSFGGASNQPQHFGDGTRLSIL.

The CDR3 DNA sequence: TGTGCCAGCTCATCTAACACAGATACGCAGTATTTT. Amino acids: CASSSNTDTQYF. The V and J genes are TRBV18 and TRBJ2-3, with unresolved D. The CDR3 spans 12 residues. Germline CDR1 and CDR2: KGHSH and LQKENI. The V and J ends lost 5 bases and 2 bases respectively, with 5 bases between them.

CDR3 nucleotide sequence: TGTGCCAGCAGCCAAGATCCCGGTCTCGATGGGGAGACCCAGTACTTC. Protein product: CASSQDPGLDGETQYF. V and J are TRBV4-2 and TRBJ2-5, with no clear D. The ends were cut back, 0 bases at V and 5 bases at J, with 16 bases in the middle. Germline assignment: CDR1 LGHNA and CDR2 YNFKEQ. The CDR3 spans 16 residues.

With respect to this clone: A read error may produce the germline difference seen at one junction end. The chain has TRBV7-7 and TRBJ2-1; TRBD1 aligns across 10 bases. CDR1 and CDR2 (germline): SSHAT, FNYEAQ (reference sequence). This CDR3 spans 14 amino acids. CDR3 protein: CASSAGTGVNEQFF. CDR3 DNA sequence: TGTGCTAGCAGCGCCGGGACAGGGGTCAATGAGCAGTTCTTC. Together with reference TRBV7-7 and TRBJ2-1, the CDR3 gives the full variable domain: GAGVSQSPRYKVTKRGQDVTLRCDPISSHATLYWYQQALGQGPEFLTYFNYEAQPDKSGLPSDRFSAERPEGSISTLTIQRTEQRDSAMYRCASSAGTGVNEQFFGPGTRLTVL.

DNA for the CDR3: TGTGCCAGCAGCCTATCCCAGGGCTACGAGCAGTACTTC. Translating gives CASSLSQGYEQYF. This chain connects TRBV11-3 to TRBJ2-7; D possibly corresponds to TRBD1 (5 bases). The germline CDR1 and CDR2 sequences are SGHNT and YENEEA. Between the trimmed V and J ends, which lost 5 bases and 3 bases, there was a span of 11 bases. The CDR3 spans 13 residues.

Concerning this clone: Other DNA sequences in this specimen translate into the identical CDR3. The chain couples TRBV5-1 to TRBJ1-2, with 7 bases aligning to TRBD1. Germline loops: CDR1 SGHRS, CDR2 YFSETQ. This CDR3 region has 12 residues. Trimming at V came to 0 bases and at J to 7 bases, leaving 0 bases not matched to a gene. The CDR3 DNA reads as TGCGCCAGCAGCTTGGACAGGGGTGGCTACACCTTC. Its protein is CASSLDRGGYTF.

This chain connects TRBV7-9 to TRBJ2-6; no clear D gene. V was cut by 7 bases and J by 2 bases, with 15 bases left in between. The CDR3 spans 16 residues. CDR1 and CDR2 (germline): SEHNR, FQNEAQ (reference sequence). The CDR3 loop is CASTVGPAAGANVLTF. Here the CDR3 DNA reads TGTGCCAGCACCGTGGGTCCCGCCGCTGGGGCCAACGTCCTGACTTTC.